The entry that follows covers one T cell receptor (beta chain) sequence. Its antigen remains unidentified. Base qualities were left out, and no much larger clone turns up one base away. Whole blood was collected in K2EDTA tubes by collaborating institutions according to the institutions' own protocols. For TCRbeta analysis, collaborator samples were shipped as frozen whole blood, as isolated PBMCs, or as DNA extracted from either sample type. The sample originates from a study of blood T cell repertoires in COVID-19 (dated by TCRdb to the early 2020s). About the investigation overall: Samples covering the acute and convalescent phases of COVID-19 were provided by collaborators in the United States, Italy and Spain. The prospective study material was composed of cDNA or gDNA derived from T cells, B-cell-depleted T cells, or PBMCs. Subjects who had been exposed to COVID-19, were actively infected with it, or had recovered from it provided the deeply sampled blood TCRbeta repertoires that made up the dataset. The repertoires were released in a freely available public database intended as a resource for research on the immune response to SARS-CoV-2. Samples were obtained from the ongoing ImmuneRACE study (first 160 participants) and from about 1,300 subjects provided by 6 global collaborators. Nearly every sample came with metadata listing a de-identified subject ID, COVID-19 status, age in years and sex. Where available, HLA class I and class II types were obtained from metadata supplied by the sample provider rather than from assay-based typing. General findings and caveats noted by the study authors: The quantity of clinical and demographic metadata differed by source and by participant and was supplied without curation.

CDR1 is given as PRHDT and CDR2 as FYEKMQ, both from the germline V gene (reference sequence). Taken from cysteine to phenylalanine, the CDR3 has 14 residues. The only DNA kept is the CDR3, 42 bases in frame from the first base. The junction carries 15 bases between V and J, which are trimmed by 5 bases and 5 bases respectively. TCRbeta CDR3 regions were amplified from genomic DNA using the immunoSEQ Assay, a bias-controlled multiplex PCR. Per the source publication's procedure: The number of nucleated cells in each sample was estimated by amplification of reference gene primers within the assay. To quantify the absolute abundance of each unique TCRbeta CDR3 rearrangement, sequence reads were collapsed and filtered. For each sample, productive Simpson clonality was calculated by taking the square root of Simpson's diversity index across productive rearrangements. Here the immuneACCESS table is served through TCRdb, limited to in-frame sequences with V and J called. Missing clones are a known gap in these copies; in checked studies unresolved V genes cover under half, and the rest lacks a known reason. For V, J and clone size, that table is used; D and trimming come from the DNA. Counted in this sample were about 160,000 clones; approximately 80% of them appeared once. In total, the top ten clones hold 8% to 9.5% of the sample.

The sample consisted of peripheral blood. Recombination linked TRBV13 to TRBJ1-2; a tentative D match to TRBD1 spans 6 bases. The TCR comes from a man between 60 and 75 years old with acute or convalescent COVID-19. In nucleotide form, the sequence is TGTGCCAGCAGCGACAGGTCCCAAAGATATGGCTACACCTTC. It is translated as CASSDRSQRYGYTF.